This T cell receptor (beta chain) was found in a study of read filtering for tumor transcriptome and immune sequencing. Study at large: Among patients, 17 to 20 were male and 15 or so female, aged 47 to 80 (mean around 61).

General study results and limits: RNA-seq captured clonotypes less deeply and reliably than IR-seq.

The CDR3 totals 14 residues. Trimming took 5 bases from V and 5 from J, leaving 18 bases between them. Germline V lookup: CDR1 DFQATT, CDR2 SNEGSKA (reference sequence). Sampling of bone marrow took place during active disease in every patient. From 300 to 450 ng of RNA, a library with molecular barcoded alpha/delta and beta/gamma adaptors was made. One entry per CDR3 protein, called by TCRdb with MiXCR from the reads. The sample has some 120,000 distinct CDR3 sequences; roughly 13% are singletons. In this sample, this clonotype turned up a few times. What it binds is not known. The specimen sequenced was a population of CD138-negative cells sorted from bone marrow. The clonotype was recovered from a donor at least 40 years old with multiple myeloma. This chain links TRBV20-1 with TRBJ1-1, with D possibly being TRBD1 (5 bases). The CDR3 sequence is CSALPAAGLTEAFF. The CDR3 nucleotides are TGCAGTGCTCTACCCGCGGCAGGGCTAACTGAAGCTTTCTTT.